One sample yielded the 7 T cell receptor beta chains listed below, sequenced in a study of B cell selection in AIRE deficiency. Conventional CD4 T cells were sorted as CD4+CD127+ cells. TCRdb keeps only in-frame clones here, not all; method: immunoSEQ multiplex PCR. The sample has about 23,000 clones; 97% are singletons. The sample taken for sequencing was conventional CD4+ T cells sorted from PBMCs. Every receptor here comes from a human donor with AIRE deficiency.

The chain combines TRBV19 with TRBJ2-4, with D perhaps assigned TRBD1 or TRBD2 (5 bases each). Germline CDR1 reads LNHDA; CDR2 reads SQIVND (reference sequence). Trimming took 0 bases from V and 6 from J, leaving 9 bases between them. There are 14 residues in the CDR3. CDR3 DNA sequence: TGTGCCAGTAGTATAGATGGGACCAGAAACATTCAGTACTTC. It specifies CASSIDGTRNIQYF.

The rearrangement uses TRBV21-1 and TRBJ2-3; TRBD2 is the table's D call and was not checked against the DNA. TRBV21-1 is a pseudogene segment. The CDR3 runs 17 residues. In DNA form, the CDR3 reads TGTGCCAGCAGTACTTGTTCGAGCGGGGGGAGGGGAGATACGCAGTATTTT. Protein sequence: CASSTCSSGGRGDTQYF.

This sequence joins TRBV5-5 and TRBJ1-1, with TRBD1 matching over 7 bases. This CDR3 has 15 amino acids. J lost 6 bases, V lost 0 bases, and 8 bases had no gene match. The germline CDR1 and CDR2 sequences are SGHKS and YYEKEE (reference sequence). The CDR3 sequence: CASSLAARGVAEAFF. The CDR3 nucleotides read TGTGCCAGCAGCTTGGCGGCCAGGGGGGTGGCTGAAGCTTTCTTT.

The J gene is TRBJ1-4, the V gene TRBV9; weak D call: TRBD1 (6 bases). This CDR3 spans 14 amino acids. Germline V gene sequence: CDR1 SGDLS, CDR2 YYNGEE. V lost 4 bases to trimming and J lost 8 bases, with 15 bases between them. The CDR3 DNA reads as TGTGCCAGCAGCAAGCCGGGGGGCCGGGAAAAACTGTTTTTT. This translates into CASSKPGGREKLFF.

The J gene is TRBJ1-1, the V gene TRBV2; the match to TRBD1 covers 8 bases. The CDR3 is 12 residues long. The germline V gene encodes CDR1 SNHLY and CDR2 FYNNEI. With V trimmed by 5 bases and J by 8 bases, 4 bases remained unmatched. CDR3 amino acids: CASSLGQGEAFF. In nucleotides, the CDR3 is TGTGCCAGCAGTCTTGGACAGGGCGAAGCTTTCTTT.

The rearrangement links TRBV27 to TRBJ2-5; TRBD2 is a possible D gene (6 bases). Trimming took off 8 bases at V and 1 base at J, with 11 bases between the two ends. The CDR3 totals 13 residues. Germline lookup yields CDR1 MNHEY and CDR2 SMNVEV (reference sequence). The CDR3 sequence is CASGKRAQETQYF. CDR3 sequence (DNA): TGTGCCAGCGGAAAGCGGGCCCAAGAGACCCAGTACTTC.

The CDR3 sequence: CASRTSGVYEQYF. The CDR3 coding sequence is TGTGCCAGCAGAACTAGCGGGGTCTACGAGCAGTACTTC. This chain connects TRBV11-3 to TRBJ2-7; 10 bases align to TRBD2. V shed 6 bases and J 3 bases; nucleotides not matched to a gene: 2. CDR3 length: 13 residues. The germline gives CDR1 SGHNT, CDR2 YENEEA.